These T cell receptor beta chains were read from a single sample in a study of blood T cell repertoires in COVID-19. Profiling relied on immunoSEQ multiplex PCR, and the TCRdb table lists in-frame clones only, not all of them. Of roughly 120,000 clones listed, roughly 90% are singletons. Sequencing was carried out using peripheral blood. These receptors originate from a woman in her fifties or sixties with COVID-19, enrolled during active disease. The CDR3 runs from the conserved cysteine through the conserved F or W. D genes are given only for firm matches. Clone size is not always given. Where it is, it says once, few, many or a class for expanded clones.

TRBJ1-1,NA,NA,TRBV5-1,TGCGCCAGCAGCTTGTCGACCGCGGTTATCACTGAAGCTTTCTTT,CASSLSTAVITEAFF
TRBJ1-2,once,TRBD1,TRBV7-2,TGTGCCAGCAGCCTATCGACAGGGAACTATGGCTACACCTTC,CASSLSTGNYGYTF
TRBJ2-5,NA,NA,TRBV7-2,TGTGCCAGCAGCTTTACCAGACAAGAGACCCAGTACTTC,CASSFTRQETQYF
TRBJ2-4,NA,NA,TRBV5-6,TGTGCCAGCAGCCTCCTCCCGACAGGCGAAAAAAACATTCAGTACTTC,CASSLLPTGEKNIQYF
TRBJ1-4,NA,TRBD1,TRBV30,TGTGCCTGGAGTACTACCATGACAGGGCGGTTGGGTGAAAAACTGTTTTTT,CAWSTTMTGRLGEKLFF
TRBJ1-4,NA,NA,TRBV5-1,TGCGCCAGCAGCTTGTCGGGGACTAATGAAAAACTGTTTTTT,CASSLSGTNEKLFF
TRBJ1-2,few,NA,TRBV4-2,TGTGCCAGCAGCCAAGGACAGAGAAGTAACTATGGCTACACCTTC,CASSQGQRSNYGYTF
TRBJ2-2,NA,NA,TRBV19,TGTGCCAGTAGTATAGCACAGGGTGGCACCGGGGAGCTGTTTTTT,CASSIAQGGTGELFF
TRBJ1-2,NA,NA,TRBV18,TGTGCCAGCTCACCCCAATCACAGGGAAATGGCTACACCTTC,CASSPQSQGNGYTF
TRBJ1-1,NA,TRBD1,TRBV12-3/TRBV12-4,TGTGCCAGCAGGGGGACAGTAGGCACTGAAGCTTTCTTT,CASRGTVGTEAFF
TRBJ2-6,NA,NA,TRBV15,TGTGCCACCAGCAGAGATCTAGGTGCTGGGGCCAACGTCCTGACTTTC,CATSRDLGAGANVLTF
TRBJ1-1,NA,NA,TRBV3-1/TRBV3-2,TGTGCCAGCAGCCAAGCCCCGGTCACTGAAGCTTTCTTT,CASSQAPVTEAFF
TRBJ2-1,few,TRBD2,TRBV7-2,TGTGCCAGCAGCTTAGGGGCTGCGGGGGGTCTTAATGAGCAGTTCTTC,CASSLGAAGGLNEQFF
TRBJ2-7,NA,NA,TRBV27,TGTGCCAGCAGTTACAGGACAGCCTACGAGCAGTACTTC,CASSYRTAYEQYF
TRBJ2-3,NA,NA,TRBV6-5,TGTGCCAGCAACGGGGGTGGGGATACGCAGTATTTT,CASNGGGDTQYF
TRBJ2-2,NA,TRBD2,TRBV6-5,TGTGCCAGCACGGGGGGGAAAAACACCGGGGAGCTGTTTTTT,CASTGGKNTGELFF
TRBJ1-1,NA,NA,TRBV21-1,TGTGCCAGCACCCAGAGGACAGGGAATACTGAAGCTTTCTTT,CASTQRTGNTEAFF
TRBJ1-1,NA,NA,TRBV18,TGTGCCAGCTCACCCCTAGCCAAGGAGGCTTTCTTT,CASSPLAKEAFF
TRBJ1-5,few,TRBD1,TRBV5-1,TGCGCCAGCAGTATTGAGGGGGCTGGCAATCAGCCCCAGCATTTT,CASSIEGAGNQPQHF
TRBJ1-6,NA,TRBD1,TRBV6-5,TGTGCCAGCAGTTACTCTGGACAGGGCGATTCACCCCTCCACTTT,CASSYSGQGDSPLHF
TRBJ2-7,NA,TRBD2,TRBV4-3,TGCGCCAGCAGCCCTAGCGGGCAGTCCTACGAGCAGTACTTC,CASSPSGQSYEQYF
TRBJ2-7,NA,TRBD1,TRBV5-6,TGTGCCAGCAGCGTTGGGGCAGGGGGTGACCTAATGAGGACCTACGAGCAGTACTTC,CASSVGAGGDLMRTYEQYF
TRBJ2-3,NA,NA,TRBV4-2,TGTGCCAGCAGCCAAGCGCCGGGAGCTAGCACAGATACGCAGTATTTT,CASSQAPGASTDTQYF
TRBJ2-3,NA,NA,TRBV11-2,TGTGCCAGCAGCTTAGGTGAAGCAGGGTCTTATACAGATACGCAGTATTTT,CASSLGEAGSYTDTQYF